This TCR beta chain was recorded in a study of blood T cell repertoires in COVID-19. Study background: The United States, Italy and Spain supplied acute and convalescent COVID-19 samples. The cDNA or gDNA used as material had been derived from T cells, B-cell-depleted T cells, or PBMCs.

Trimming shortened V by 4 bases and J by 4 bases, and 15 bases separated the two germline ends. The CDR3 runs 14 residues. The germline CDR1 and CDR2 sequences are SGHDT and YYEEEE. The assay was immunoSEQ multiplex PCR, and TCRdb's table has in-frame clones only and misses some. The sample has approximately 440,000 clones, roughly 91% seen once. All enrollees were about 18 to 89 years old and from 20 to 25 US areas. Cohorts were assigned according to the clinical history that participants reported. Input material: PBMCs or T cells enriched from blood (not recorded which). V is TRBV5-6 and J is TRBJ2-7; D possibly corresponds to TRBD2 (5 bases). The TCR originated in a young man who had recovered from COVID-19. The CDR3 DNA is TGTGCCAGCAGCAGGACTCCCGGGCAATACGAGCAGTACTTC. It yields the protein CASSRTPGQYEQYF.